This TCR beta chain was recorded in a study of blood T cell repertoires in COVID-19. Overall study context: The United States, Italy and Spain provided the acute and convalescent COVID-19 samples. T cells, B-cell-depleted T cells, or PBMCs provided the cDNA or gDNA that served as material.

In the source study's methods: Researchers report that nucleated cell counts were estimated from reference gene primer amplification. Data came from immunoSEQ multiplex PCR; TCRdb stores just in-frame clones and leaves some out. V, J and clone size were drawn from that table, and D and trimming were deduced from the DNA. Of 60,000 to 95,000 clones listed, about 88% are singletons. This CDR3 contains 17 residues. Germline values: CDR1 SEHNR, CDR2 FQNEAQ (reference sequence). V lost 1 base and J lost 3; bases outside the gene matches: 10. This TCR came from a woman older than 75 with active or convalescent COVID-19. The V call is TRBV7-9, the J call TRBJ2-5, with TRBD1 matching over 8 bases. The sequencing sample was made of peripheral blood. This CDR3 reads CASSLVVRNRGEETQYF. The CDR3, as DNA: TGTGCCAGCAGCTTAGTAGTAAGAAACAGGGGGGAAGAGACCCAGTACTTC.